A single sample gave rise to the 30 T cell receptor beta chains below, sequenced in a study of blood T cells in healthy people across ages. Then a second PCR, running roughly 7 to 12 cycles, was carried out with a sample-barcoded 5' primer and a J-beta primer mix. TCRdb recomputed calls from the 5' RACE reads with MiXCR, one row per CDR3 protein. The sample gives some 690,000 distinct CDR3 sequences, about 20% of which show up once; 22% is in the top ten. The sample consisted of blood. Source of these receptors: a man between 65 and 85 years old in good health.

This rearrangement joins TRBV6-6 to TRBJ1-1, with a possible D match to TRBD1 (6 bases). V lost 6 bases and J 5 bases, leaving 13 bases between the germline ends. CDR3 length equals 13 residues. Germline V gene lookup returns CDR1 MNHNY and CDR2 SVGAGI (reference sequence). The CDR3 region has the DNA TGTGCCAGCAGCGAGGGGGGGGCGACTGAAGCTTTCTTT. Translating gives CASSEGGATEAFF.

This clonotype was detected only a few times. The genes are TRBV7-2 and TRBJ2-4; possibly TRBD1 for D (6 bases). The CDR3 loop spans 15 amino acids. V gave up 2 bases and J gave up 2 bases, with 10 bases separating them. Germline-derived CDR1 and CDR2 are SGHTA and FQGNSA. CDR3: CASSLNRVTKNIQYF. CDR3 nucleotides: TGTGCCAGCAGCTTAAACAGGGTGACCAAAAACATTCAGTACTTC.

The V call is TRBV11-2, the J call TRBJ2-3; 7 nucleotides align to TRBD1. From germline, CDR1 is SGHAT and CDR2 FQNNGV. The CDR3 length is 12 residues. With 5 bases clipped from V and 9 bases from J, the junction kept 5 bases outside the gene matches. CDR3 bases: TGTGCCAGCAGCAAGGACAGGAGGACGCAGTATTTT. Its protein is CASSKDRRTQYF. Together with reference TRBV11-2 and TRBJ2-3, the CDR3 gives the full variable domain: EAGVAQSPRYKIIEKRQSVAFWCNPISGHATLYWYQQILGQGPKLLIQFQNNGVVDDSQLPKDRFSAERLKGVDSTLKIQPAKLEDSAVYLCASSKDRRTQYFGPGTRLTVL.

This chain's CDR3 is CASSLDLNEQFF. The CDR3 DNA follows: TGTGCCAGCAGCTTAGATTTGAATGAGCAGTTCTTC. The rearrangement joins TRBV7-9 to TRBJ2-1; D ambiguous. CDR3 length: 12 residues. Per germline, CDR1 SEHNR and CDR2 FQNEAQ (reference sequence). Deletions cut 1 base from V and 7 bases from J, with 5 bases between.

This clonotype has a count of ten or more. The chain employs TRBV24-1 and TRBJ2-3; 13 nucleotides agree with TRBD2. The junction had 3 bases not matched to a gene; V was cut back by 4 bases and J by 0 bases. There are 17 residues in the CDR3. Germline V lookup: CDR1 KGHDR, CDR2 SFDVKD. Here the CDR3 reads CATSDSGLAGSTDTQYF. The CDR3 DNA reads TGTGCCACCAGTGACTCGGGACTAGCGGGAAGCACAGATACGCAGTATTTT.

Points on this clonotype: The conserved closing phenylalanine or tryptophan is absent in this CDR3, likely reflecting a read error. The chain has TRBV5-1 and TRBJ2-5; 11 bases match TRBD2. V lost 7 bases to trimming and J lost 3 bases; unmatched junction nucleotides: 2. The germline V gene encodes CDR1 SGHRS and CDR2 YFSETQ. The CDR3 totals 13 residues. The chain's CDR3 is CASALAGEETQYL. The CDR3 nucleotides are TGCGCCAGCGCACTAGCGGGAGAAGAGACCCAGTACCTC.

This clonotype showed up just a few times. The V gene is TRBV27, the J gene TRBJ1-4, with TRBD1 as a possible D gene (5 bases). V was clipped by 6 bases and J by 8 bases, with 13 bases between them. The CDR3 is 13 amino acids. CDR1 MNHEY and CDR2 SMNVEV come from the germline V gene (reference sequence). DNA of the CDR3: TGTGCCAGCAGAGGGGACTGGGGGGAAAAACTGTTTTTT. It is translated as CASRGDWGEKLFF. The full variable domain, in which reference TRBV27 and TRBJ1-4 provide the parts outside the CDR3, is EAQVTQNPRYLITVTGKKLTVTCSQNMNHEYMSWYRQDPGLGLRQIYYSMNVEVTDKGDVPEGYKVSRKEKRNFPLILESPSPNQTSLYFCASRGDWGEKLFFGSGTQLSVL.

This clonotype has only a few counts. Here the CDR3 reads CASNTGGPQETQYF. CDR3 coding DNA: TGCGCCAGCAACACTGGCGGGCCCCAAGAGACCCAGTACTTC. The rearrangement links TRBV5-1 to TRBJ2-5; D perhaps matches TRBD2 (5 bases). The CDR3 sequence is 14 residues long. Looked up from germline, CDR1 is SGHRS and CDR2 is YFSETQ. The V and J ends lost 6 bases and 1 base respectively, with 13 bases between them.

The chain combines TRBV20-1 with TRBJ2-1; D might be TRBD2 (6 bases). The CDR3 totals 17 residues. Trimming stripped 0 bases from V and 3 bases from J, with 18 bases between. CDR1 is DFQATT, CDR2 SNEGSKA, per germline (reference sequence). CDR3 bases: TGCAGTGCTAGAGATCTGCGACTAGACGGCTACTACAATGAGCAGTTCTTC. Encoded protein: CSARDLRLDGYYNEQFF.

The chain joins TRBV18 to TRBJ2-1; D might be TRBD1 (6 bases). The CDR3 runs 14 residues. Germline V gene sequence: CDR1 KGHSH, CDR2 LQKENI. V gave up 2 bases and J gave up 6 bases, with 11 bases separating them. DNA of the CDR3: TGTGCCAGCTCACCAAGTGCACAGGGCAATGAGCAGTTCTTC. It codes for CASSPSAQGNEQFF.

In this sample, this clonotype turned up a few times. This chain connects TRBV6-5 to TRBJ2-3; D possibly corresponds to TRBD2 (7 bases). V lost 7 bases and J 2 bases, leaving 16 bases between the germline ends. Germline CDR1 and CDR2: MNHEY and SVGAGI. The CDR3 loop spans 15 amino acids. CDR3 residues: CASTWRGPYTDTQYF. The CDR3 bases are TGTGCCAGCACCTGGCGGGGGCCCTACACAGATACGCAGTATTTT.

CDR3 nucleotides: TGTGCCAGCAGTTTGTGGAGTTTCGAGACAGAGCAATACAATGAGCAGTTCTTC. Its translation is CASSLWSFETEQYNEQFF. The rearrangement joins TRBV6-5 to TRBJ2-1, with D possibly TRBD1 on 5 matching bases. The CDR3 is 18 amino acids. V lost 4 bases and J lost 4, with 23 bases in between. Germline CDR1 MNHEY, CDR2 SVGAGI.

The V call is TRBV7-9, the J call TRBJ1-1; 10 nucleotides align to TRBD1. Germline V gene lookup returns CDR1 SEHNR and CDR2 FQNEAQ (reference sequence). With 9 bases clipped from V and 11 bases from J, the junction kept 12 bases outside the gene matches. There are 13 residues in the CDR3. The DNA of the CDR3 is TGTGCCAGTACACATGGGGACAGGGGTTTTGCTTTCTTT. It translates to CASTHGDRGFAFF.

This clonotype occurred a few times. The genes are TRBV29-1 and TRBJ2-3; 8 bases match TRBD1. The V and J ends lost 4 bases and 2 bases, in that order; junction bases with no gene match: 5. This CDR3 is built from 14 residues. Germline V gives CDR1 SQVTM, CDR2 ANQGSEA. Written as DNA, the CDR3 is TGCAGCGTTGGGCCAGGGGGCTTCACAGATACGCAGTATTTT. It encodes CSVGPGGFTDTQYF.

Comments on this clonotype: Germline is not matched at one junction end, which may reflect a read error. This sequence joins TRBV20-1 and TRBJ1-1; the match to TRBD1 covers 8 bases. The germline CDR1 and CDR2 sequences are DFQATT and SNEGSKA (reference sequence). The CDR3 covers 15 residues. DNA for the CDR3: TGCAGTGCTCCTAATGGTGACAGGGGTAACACTGGAGCTTTCTTT. Its protein product is CSAPNGDRGNTGAFF.

The CDR3 protein is CASSQQTTPPTQYF. DNA for the CDR3: TGTGCCAGCAGCCAACAGACTACCCCCCCAACGCAGTATTTT. V is TRBV3-1 and J is TRBJ2-3, with D possibly matching TRBD2 (5 bases). The CDR3 totals 14 residues. Per the germline V gene, CDR1 is LGHDT and CDR2 is YNNKEL (reference sequence). V shed 2 bases and J shed 9 bases, with 15 bases lying between them.

This clonotype was seen a few times. CDR3 residues: CASSQSRQGTKANEQFF. CDR3 coding DNA: TGTGCCAGCAGCCAATCAAGACAGGGGACGAAGGCAAATGAGCAGTTCTTC. This sequence joins TRBV3-1 and TRBJ2-1; 8 bases agree with TRBD1. V trimming: 2 bases; J trimming: 7 bases; junction bases outside the gene matches: 13. The CDR3 spans 17 residues. Germline V gives CDR1 LGHDT, CDR2 YNNKEL (reference sequence).

The chain is built from TRBV18 and TRBJ1-2; D call uncertain. Germline CDR1 and CDR2: KGHSH and LQKENI. V shed 2 bases and J shed 2 bases, with 9 bases lying between them. CDR3 length equals 14 residues. The DNA of the CDR3 is TGTGCCAGCTCACCAGTGAAAGCCAACTATGGCTACACCTTC. This translates into CASSPVKANYGYTF.

A few counts support this clonotype. The chain couples TRBV19 to TRBJ2-1, with TRBD1 matching 10 bases. V gave up 4 bases and J gave up 8 bases; unmatched junction bases: 8. Germline CDR1 is LNHDA and CDR2 is SQIVND (reference sequence). This CDR3 is 15 amino acids long. CDR3 amino acids: CASSRGQGQTDEQFF. The CDR3 nucleotides read TGTGCCAGTAGTAGGGGACAGGGGCAAACTGATGAGCAGTTCTTC. Looking up the rest from reference TRBV19 and TRBJ2-1 gives the full variable domain: DGGITQSPKYLFRKEGQNVTLSCEQNLNHDAMYWYRQDPGQGLRLIYYSQIVNDFQKGDIAEGYSVSREKKESFPLTVTSAQKNPTAFYLCASSRGQGQTDEQFFGPGTRLTVL.

The rearrangement joins TRBV27 to TRBJ1-1; TRBD1 agrees at 8 bases. Germline V gene data show CDR1 as MNHEY and CDR2 as SMNVEV (reference sequence). V dropped 2 bases and J dropped 4; count of bases not matched to a gene: 3. The CDR3 is 14 amino acids. The CDR3 is CASSLETGVTEAFF. The CDR3 nucleotides read TGTGCCAGCAGTTTAGAGACAGGGGTCACTGAAGCTTTCTTT.

V is TRBV6-1 and J is TRBJ2-7; 11 bases fit TRBD2. The germline CDR1 and CDR2 sequences are MNHNS and SASEGT. This CDR3 has 16 amino acids. V gave up 8 bases and J gave up 2 bases; unmatched junction bases: 11. CDR3 in amino acids: CASGLLTSGKTYEQYF. The DNA of the CDR3 is TGTGCCAGCGGCCTGTTGACTAGCGGGAAAACCTACGAGCAGTACTTC.

The rearrangement joins TRBV20-1 to TRBJ1-4; 10 bases map to TRBD1. V trimming: 1 base; J trimming: 7 bases; junction bases outside the gene matches: 0. This CDR3 comprises 13 residues. Germline CDR1 reads DFQATT; CDR2 reads SNEGSKA (reference sequence). CDR3 protein: CSARGTGGEKLFF. The CDR3 DNA follows: TGCAGTGCTAGAGGGACAGGGGGTGAAAAACTGTTTTTT.

This clonotype has just a few counts. The chain joins TRBV29-1 to TRBJ2-5; D is perhaps TRBD1 (5 bases). Germline V gene sequence: CDR1 SQVTM, CDR2 ANQGSEA. V was pared by 7 bases and J by 1 base, with 13 bases between. This CDR3 has 13 residues. The CDR3 DNA reads as TGCAGCGGGTCCCCAGACAGCCAAGAGACCCAGTACTTC. It translates to CSGSPDSQETQYF.

In this sample, this clonotype turned up a few times. This sequence joins TRBV20-1 and TRBJ1-2, with a weak D call TRBD1 (5 bases). CDR3 length equals 14 residues. Germline assignment: CDR1 DFQATT and CDR2 SNEGSKA (reference sequence). V was trimmed by 6 bases and J by 6 bases, leaving 20 bases between them. CDR3 loop: CSAEHPGRRNGYTF. DNA of the CDR3: TGCAGTGCAGAGCATCCGGGACGGAGAAATGGCTACACCTTC.

The rearrangement joins TRBV3-1 to TRBJ2-1; 9 nucleotides match TRBD1. After removal of 3 bases from V and 6 bases from J, the junction contained 6 bases not matched to a gene. The CDR3 runs to 15 residues. Germline V gives CDR1 LGHDT, CDR2 YNNKEL (reference sequence). The CDR3 DNA reads TGTGCCAGCAGCCAGACAGGGGGTGTGGGCAATGAGCAGTTCTTC. It specifies CASSQTGGVGNEQFF.

The chain couples TRBV3-1 to TRBJ1-2; no reliable D call. CDR3 length equals 14 residues. Germline CDR1 reads LGHDT; CDR2 reads YNNKEL (reference sequence). Trimming shortened V by 4 bases and J by 4 bases, and 13 bases separated the two germline ends. The CDR3 loop is CASSLAQAVYGYTF. As DNA, the CDR3 is TGTGCCAGCAGCCTCGCCCAGGCTGTCTATGGCTACACCTTC.

This clonotype came up a few times. The chain uses TRBV12-3 or TRBV12-4 and TRBJ1-2, with D maybe TRBD1 (5 bases). The V end was cut by 5 bases, the J end by 8 bases, with 18 bases between. The CDR3 is made up of 14 amino acids. The CDR3 spells CASSIPPGNGGYTF. In DNA, the CDR3 is TGTGCCAGCAGTATCCCTCCAGGGAACGGAGGCTACACCTTC.

This clonotype was observed many times. The V gene is TRBV29-1, the J gene TRBJ1-3; D is undetermined. The germline gives CDR1 SQVTM, CDR2 ANQGSEA. The V gene lost 2 bases and the J gene lost 0 bases, with 8 bases spanning the gap. The CDR3 extends over 14 amino acids. The CDR3 protein is CSVESGLSGNTIYF. CDR3 DNA: TGCAGCGTTGAATCGGGTCTCTCTGGAAACACCATATATTTT.

This clonotype was counted a few times. The chain has TRBV10-3 and TRBJ2-3; D is ambiguous. Germline V CDR1 and CDR2: ENHRY, SYGVKD. Between the trimmed V and J ends, which lost 2 bases and 0 bases, there was a span of 9 bases. The CDR3 extends over 15 amino acids. CDR3 in amino acids: CAISETITSTDTQYF. CDR3 nucleotide sequence: TGTGCCATCAGTGAGACCATTACTAGCACAGATACGCAGTATTTT.

The V call is TRBV28, the J call TRBJ2-3, with TRBD2 matching 8 bases. CDR1 and CDR2 from the germline V gene are MDHEN and SYDVKM. V lost 7 bases to trimming and J lost 4 bases; unmatched junction nucleotides: 10. This CDR3 comprises 15 residues. CDR3 sequence reads: CASNLKAGAADTQYF. The CDR3 DNA reads TGTGCCAGCAATCTAAAAGCGGGAGCCGCAGATACGCAGTATTTT. The full variable domain, rest sourced from reference TRBV28 and TRBJ2-3, is DVKVTQSSRYLVKRTGEKVFLECVQDMDHENMFWYRQDPGLGLRLIYFSYDVKMKEKGDIPEGYSVSREKKERFSLILESASTNQTSMYLCASNLKAGAADTQYFGPGTRLTVL.